This T cell receptor beta chain was documented in a study of early T cells in non-severe SARS-CoV-2 infection. As for the study in general: Sequencing used unsorted whole-blood bulk RNA, so chains lack pairing. Findings and limits, study-wide: Clonotype matching in VDJdb favored anti-spike CD8 responses and did not capture private and CD4 specificities.

The CDR3 has 12 amino acids. Germline values: CDR1 MGHRA, CDR2 YSYEKL. With 1 base removed from V and 8 bases from J, the gap between germline ends came to 6 bases. Separate cDNA molecules each had unique molecular identifiers attached to them. One entry per CDR3 protein results from TCRdb running MiXCR on the 5' RACE reads. Seen here are 40,000 to 60,000 distinct CDR3 sequences, approximately 9.8% observed once, and the top ten hold 8% to 10%. Regarding this clonotype: Its antigen remains unknown.

The receptor comes from an adult who was a healthcare worker with PCR-confirmed SARS-CoV-2 infection or an uninfected control (not recorded which). The sample consisted of whole blood. The chain is built from TRBV4-1 and TRBJ2-1; D is undetermined. In DNA form, the CDR3 reads TGCGCCAGCAGCCAAGGTTGGGATGAGCAGTTCTTC. Its protein is CASSQGWDEQFF.